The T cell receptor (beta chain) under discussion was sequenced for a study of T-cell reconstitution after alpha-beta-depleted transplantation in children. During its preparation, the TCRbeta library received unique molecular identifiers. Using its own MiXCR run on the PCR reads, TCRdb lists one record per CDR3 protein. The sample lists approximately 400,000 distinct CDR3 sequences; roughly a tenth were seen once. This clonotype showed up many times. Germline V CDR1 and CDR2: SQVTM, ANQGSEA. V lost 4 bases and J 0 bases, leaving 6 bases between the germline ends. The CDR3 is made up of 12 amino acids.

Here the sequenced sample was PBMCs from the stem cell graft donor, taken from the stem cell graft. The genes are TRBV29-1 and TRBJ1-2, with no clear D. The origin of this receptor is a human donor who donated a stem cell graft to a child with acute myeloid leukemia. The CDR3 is CSVATSNYGYTF. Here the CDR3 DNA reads TGCAGCGTTGCTACATCTAACTATGGCTACACCTTC.